This entry lists 23 T cell receptor beta chains sequenced from one sample in a study of tumor-infiltrating lymphocytes in primary liver carcinoma. The researchers produced TCR beta cDNA from 500 to 550 ng total RNA with a constant-region primer. Three rounds of nested multiplex PCR with slightly modified ARM-PCR produced TCR beta libraries. Rounds one and two of PCR, each of 10 cycles, were primed with TRBV1-TRBV30 forward primers and a C-beta reverse primer. TCRdb reanalysed the multiplex PCR reads using MiXCR and keeps one entry per CDR3 protein. The sample comprises under 30,000 distinct CDR3 sequences, 60% to 85% of which are singletons, and just over 45% rests with the top ten. Bulk tissue was left unsorted, and RNA and DNA were co-extracted from 20-30 mg of it. The sequenced sample consisted of liver tumor tissue from sampling region 3. Documented subset: tumor region T3, left-lateral pole. The origin of the receptors is a middle-aged man with primary liver carcinoma and hepatitis B virus infection.

Of note for this clonotype: One end of the junction fails to match germline, which may point to a read error. The V call is TRBV11-2, the J call TRBJ2-3; the match to TRBD2 covers 11 bases. The CDR3 loop spans 15 amino acids. CDR1 is SGHAT, CDR2 FQNNGV, per germline. The CDR3 nucleotides read TGTGCCAACAGCTCCGGGACTAGCGGCGCAGATACGCAGTATTTT. This translates into CANSSGTSGADTQYF.

This clonotype has only a few counts. A much larger clone sits a single nucleotide away, making a read error possible. The rearrangement links TRBV7-9 to TRBJ2-1; 9 bases are shared with TRBD2. Germline CDR1 reads SEHNR; CDR2 reads FQNEAQ (reference sequence). The CDR3 loop spans 15 amino acids. In nucleotides, the CDR3 is TGTGCCAGCAGCATCCTAGCGGGGTCGGGGAATGACCAGTTCTTC. Its translation: CASSILAGSGNDQFF.

The chain uses TRBV12-3 or TRBV12-4 and TRBJ1-6, with TRBD1 matching over 7 bases. CDR3 length: 13 residues. Losses at the gene ends were 10 bases for V and 10 bases for J; bases not matched to a gene: 10. DNA for the CDR3: TGTGCCAACTCCGACAGGGACTACTCACCCCTCCACTTT. Translating gives CANSDRDYSPLHF.

V is TRBV29-1 and J is TRBJ2-4; perhaps D is TRBD1 or TRBD2 (6 bases each). Between the trimmed V and J ends, which lost 5 bases and 16 bases, there was a span of 27 bases. The CDR3 consists of 14 residues. Germline values: CDR1 SQVTM, CDR2 ANQGSEA. The CDR3 coding sequence is TGCAGCGTTAAGGGGCAGGGCGTCGGGGGCATTCTATACTTC. The encoded protein is CSVKGQGVGGILYF.

This clonotype was found a few times. At one of its ends the junction is not consistent with the germline gene, which may arise from a read error. Here the CDR3 DNA reads TGTGCCACGTCCGAGGTAAACGAGCGGTACTTC. It specifies CATSEVNERYF. The gene calls are TRBV10-3 and TRBJ2-7; D is ambiguous. Germline loops: CDR1 ENHRY, CDR2 SYGVKD. The CDR3 has 11 residues.

Points on this clonotype: The germline gene is not matched at one end of the junction; a read error may be the cause. This sequence joins TRBV29-1 and TRBJ2-1; possible D gene TRBD1, 7 bases. There are 12 residues in the CDR3. In germline, CDR1 is SQVTM, CDR2 ANQGSEA. The CDR3 DNA reads as TGCTGCCTCCGACAGGGAGGCAATAAGCAGTTCTTC. This encodes CCLRQGGNKQFF.

To note about this clonotype: The germline gene is not matched at one end of the junction; a read error may be the cause. This chain uses TRBV29-1 with TRBJ2-5; 10 positions match TRBD1. The CDR3 spans 15 residues. Germline CDR1 SQVTM, CDR2 ANQGSEA. The CDR3 region has the DNA TGCGGCGTTGGGACCGACAGGGGGCGCGGAGAGACCCAGAACTTC. This gives the protein CGVGTDRGRGETQNF.

This clonotype has a count of ten or more. The V and J genes are TRBV5-4 and TRBJ2-1; TRBD2 aligns across 14 bases. From germline, CDR1 is SGHNT and CDR2 YYREEE (reference sequence). CDR3 size: 15 residues. V lost 3 bases and J lost 6; bases outside the gene matches: 2. The CDR3 DNA is TGTGCCAGCAGCTACGGGACTAGCGGGAGCAATGAGCAGTTCTTC. This translates into CASSYGTSGSNEQFF.

On this clonotype: An end of the junction does not agree with germline; a read error may underlie this. V gene TRBV10-3 combines with J gene TRBJ1-1, with 7 bases fitting TRBD1. The CDR3 consists of 13 residues. The germline gives CDR1 ENHRY, CDR2 SYGVKD. CDR3 sequence: CAISARQGTEALF. The CDR3 DNA is TGTGCCATCAGCGCCAGACAGGGAACTGAAGCTCTCTTT.

This clonotype was seen once. Germline and junction disagree at one end, which may indicate a read error. V gene TRBV4-1 combines with J gene TRBJ2-3, with a tentative D call TRBD2 (5 bases). The CDR3 is 16 amino acids. The germline gives CDR1 MGHRA, CDR2 YSYEKL. CDR3: CVSSQDSGRIKDTQYF. The CDR3 coding sequence is TGCGTCAGCAGCCAAGATTCGGGAAGGATTAAGGATACGCAGTATTTT.

With regard to this clonotype: A junction boundary mismatches the germline segment, possibly from a read error. The chain combines TRBV10-3 with TRBJ2-7; D uncertain. CDR3 length equals 15 residues. CDR1 ENHRY and CDR2 SYGVKD come from the germline V gene. CDR3 sequence: CAISEIRLRTYKQYF. The CDR3 nucleotides are TGTGCCATCAGTGAGATCAGGTTAAGGACCTACAAGCAGTACTTC.

Concerning this clonotype itself: The conserved phenylalanine or tryptophan normally closing the CDR3 is absent here, so this likely arose from a read error. Because the CDR3's place on the DNA is in doubt, the DNA is left out and the CDR3 is given as listed by TCRdb. This chain joins TRBV29-1 and TRBJ2-7. The CDR3 spans 12 amino acids, including both terminal residues. Per the germline V gene, CDR1 is SQVTM and CDR2 is ANQGSEA. The CDR3 here is CSVGRLGYERYI.

With regard to this clonotype: The germline gene is not matched at one end of the junction; a read error may be the cause. V usage is TRBV11-2 and J usage is TRBJ2-5; the D is unclear. This CDR3 contains 18 residues. Germline V gives CDR1 SGHAT, CDR2 FQNNGV. CDR3: CASSLDPWSSWRGETQYF. The CDR3 DNA reads as TGCGCCAGCAGCTTAGATCCGTGGTCTAGTTGGAGAGGAGAGACCCAGTACTTC.

Concerning this clonotype itself: A read error is likely, as this CDR3 ends without the conserved phenylalanine or tryptophan. The limits of the CDR3 on the DNA are not certain, so only TCRdb's listed CDR3 is given. CDR3 sequence: CAGSQEYGQGFWTEASS. The V and J genes are TRBV4-2 and TRBJ1-1; the D call of TRBD1 is as the table states it, not checked on the DNA. Germline V gives CDR1 LGHNA, CDR2 YNFKEQ. The CDR3 spans 17 residues, counting both ends.

Regarding this clonotype: The junction departs from germline at one end; a sequencing error may be responsible. V and J are TRBV12-3 or TRBV12-4 and TRBJ2-5, with D perhaps matching TRBD1 or TRBD2 (6 bases each). This CDR3 has 13 amino acids. The CDR3 reads CASSLTIGGSQYF. Written as DNA, the CDR3 is TGTGCTAGCAGTTTAACGATAGGGGGGAGCCAGTACTTC.

V usage is TRBV29-1 and J usage is TRBJ2-1, with 9 bases lining up with TRBD1. Germline values: CDR1 SQVTM, CDR2 ANQGSEA. After removal of 7 bases from V and 2 bases from J, the junction contained 6 bases not matched to a gene. The CDR3 totals 14 residues. This CDR3 is CSGIRQGAYNEQFF. The CDR3 DNA is TGCAGCGGGATCAGACAGGGGGCCTACAATGAGCAGTTCTTC.

The rearrangement links TRBV14 to TRBJ1-1; TRBD1 might be the D (6 bases). Germline loops: CDR1 SGHDN, CDR2 FVKESK. The CDR3 loop spans 15 amino acids. Deletions cut 4 bases from V and 8 bases from J, with 20 bases between. CDR3 nucleotides: TGTGCCAGCAGCCGTCGACTGGGGGCTGGGATCGAAGCTTTCTTT. Translating it yields CASSRRLGAGIEAFF.

Regarding this clonotype: Because the CDR3's place on the DNA is in doubt, the DNA is left out and the CDR3 is given as listed by TCRdb. V gene TRBV11-2 combines with J gene TRBJ2-6; the table's D call TRBD1 went unverified against the DNA. Germline CDR1 and CDR2: SGHAT and FQNNGV. A total of 16 residues make up the CDR3, ends included. This chain's CDR3 is CASSLDVGAGANVLTF.

Comments on this clonotype: The CDR3 ends on some other residue instead of the conserved phenylalanine or tryptophan, so this is likely a read error. The chain is built from TRBV10-3 and TRBJ1-5; the D is unclear. Trimming stripped 4 bases from V and 9 bases from J, with 16 bases between. Germline lookup yields CDR1 ENHRY and CDR2 SYGVKD. This CDR3 spans 14 amino acids. CDR3 nucleotides: TGTGCCATCAGTGGGTATGAGTGCGATCTGCCCCAGCATTCT. This gives the protein CAISGYECDLPQHS.

In this sample, this clonotype turned up many times. The chain links TRBV19 to TRBJ1-5, with D possibly TRBD1 on 6 matching bases. Trimming cost V 4 bases and J 7 bases, with 11 bases left between them. The germline gives CDR1 LNHDA, CDR2 SQIVND (reference sequence). CDR3 length equals 13 residues. CDR3 coding DNA: TGTGCCAGTAGTAGGGGGCCTGAGCAGCCCCAGCATTTT. Its translation: CASSRGPEQPQHF.

This clonotype was picked up one time. An end of the junction does not agree with germline; a read error may underlie this. V and J are TRBV4-2 and TRBJ2-3; perhaps TRBD1 as D (6 bases). Germline CDR1 reads LGHNA; CDR2 reads YNFKEQ. The CDR3 covers 15 residues. CDR3 amino acids: CVSSQEKAVTGMQYF. The CDR3 region has the DNA TGTGTCAGCAGCCAAGAGAAGGCAGTGACAGGTATGCAGTATTTT.

The V gene is TRBV6-2 or TRBV6-3, the J gene TRBJ2-5, with 7 bases fitting TRBD1. The germline V gene encodes CDR1 MNHEY and CDR2 SVGEGT. V shed 6 bases, J shed 3 bases, and the junction held 4 bases outside the gene matches. The CDR3 consists of 13 residues. The CDR3, as DNA: TGTGCCAGCAGACGGGACAGAGAAGAGACCCAGTACTTC. It encodes CASRRDREETQYF.

Only one count was recorded for this clonotype. One junction end disagrees with the germline gene, perhaps due to a read error. The chain recombines TRBV12-3 or TRBV12-4 with TRBJ2-7; the match to TRBD1 covers 7 bases. The CDR3 covers 15 residues. CDR3 nucleotide sequence: TGTGTCAGCAGTATGGGGACAAGGGGGCCCTACGAGCAGTACTTC. Its protein is CVSSMGTRGPYEQYF.